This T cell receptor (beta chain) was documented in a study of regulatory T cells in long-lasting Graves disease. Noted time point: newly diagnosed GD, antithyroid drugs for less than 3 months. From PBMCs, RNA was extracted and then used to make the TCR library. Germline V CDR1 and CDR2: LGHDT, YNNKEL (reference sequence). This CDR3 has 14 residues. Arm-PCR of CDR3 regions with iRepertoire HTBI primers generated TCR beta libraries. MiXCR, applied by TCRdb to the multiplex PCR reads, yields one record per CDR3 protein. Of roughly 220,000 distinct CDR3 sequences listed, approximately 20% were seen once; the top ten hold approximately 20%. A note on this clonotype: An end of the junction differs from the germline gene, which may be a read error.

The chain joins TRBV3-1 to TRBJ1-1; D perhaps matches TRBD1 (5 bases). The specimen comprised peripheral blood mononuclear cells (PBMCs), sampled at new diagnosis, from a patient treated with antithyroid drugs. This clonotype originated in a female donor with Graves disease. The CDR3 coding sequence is TGTGCCAGCAGGCCCGGGGCCCAGAACACTGAAGCTCTCTTT. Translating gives CASRPGAQNTEALF.